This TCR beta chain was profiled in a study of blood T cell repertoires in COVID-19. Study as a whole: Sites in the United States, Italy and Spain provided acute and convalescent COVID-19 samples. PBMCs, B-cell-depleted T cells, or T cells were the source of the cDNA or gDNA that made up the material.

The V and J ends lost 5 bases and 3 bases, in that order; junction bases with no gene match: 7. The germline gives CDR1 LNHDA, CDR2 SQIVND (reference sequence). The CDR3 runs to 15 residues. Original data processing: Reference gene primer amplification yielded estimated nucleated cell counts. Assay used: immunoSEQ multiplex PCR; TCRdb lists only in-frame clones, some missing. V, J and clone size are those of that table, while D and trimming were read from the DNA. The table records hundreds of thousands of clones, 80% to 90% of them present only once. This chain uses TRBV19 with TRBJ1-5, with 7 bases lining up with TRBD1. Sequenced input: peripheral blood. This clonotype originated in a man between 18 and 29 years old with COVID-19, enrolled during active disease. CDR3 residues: CASSVGTAYNQPQHF. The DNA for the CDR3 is TGTGCCAGTAGTGTAGGGACAGCTTACAATCAGCCCCAGCATTTT.